A single sample is the source of the 4 T cell receptor beta chains below, sequenced in a study of T cells after yellow fever vaccination. TCRdb reanalysed the 5' RACE reads using MiXCR and keeps one entry per CDR3 protein. The sample contains 300,000 or so distinct CDR3 sequences, 8% to 9.5% of which appear only once. The sequences come from PBMCs, collected more than 40 days after the first yellow fever vaccination. These receptors originate from a man between 18 and 35 years old who received the YFV17D yellow fever vaccine.

The chain is built from TRBV4-3 and TRBJ1-2, with D maybe TRBD1 (6 bases). This CDR3 is built from 16 residues. The V and J ends lost 0 bases and 7 bases respectively, with 18 bases between them. Germline CDR1 LGHNA, CDR2 YSLEER. As DNA, the CDR3 is TGCGCCAGCAGCCAAGATAGTATGGCCGCGGGGGCTGGCTACACCTTC. This codes for CASSQDSMAAGAGYTF.

This chain connects TRBV4-3 to TRBJ2-3, with unresolved D. V was clipped by 0 bases and J by 3 bases, with 16 bases between them. Germline CDR1 is LGHNA and CDR2 is YSLEER. The CDR3 is 17 amino acids. Here the CDR3 DNA reads TGCGCCAGCAGCCAAGATCTCGAACCCCTGAGGACAGATACGCAGTATTTT. It specifies CASSQDLEPLRTDTQYF.

The genes are TRBV7-2 and TRBJ2-3; D gene unclear. V was trimmed by 11 bases and J by 0 bases, leaving 21 bases between them. The CDR3 covers 16 residues. Germline lookup yields CDR1 SGHTA and CDR2 FQGNSA. This chain's CDR3 is CAGPRNRKSSTDTQYF. The CDR3 DNA is TGTGCCGGACCCCGAAACCGCAAGTCTAGCACAGATACGCAGTATTTT.

Comments on this clonotype: One end of the junction is discordant with germline, which a read error may explain. The chain uses TRBV5-1 and TRBJ2-5; no clear D. Germline CDR1 reads SGHRS; CDR2 reads YFSETQ. There are 13 residues in the CDR3. The CDR3 sequence: CTSSRAAQETQYF. CDR3 DNA sequence: TGCACCAGCAGCCGGGCAGCCCAAGAGACCCAGTACTTC.